This TCR beta chain was retrieved from a study of control samples from healthy donors and cancer patients. This clone occurred once. The repertoire was sequenced with immunoSEQ multiplex PCR; TCRdb's copy has only in-frame clones and lacks some. Found here are tens of thousands of clones, 88% of them singletons; the top ten hold 13% to 15%. V was pared by 5 bases and J by 2 bases, with 10 bases of the junction left unmatched. Germline assignment: CDR1 PRHDT and CDR2 FYEKMQ (reference sequence). The CDR3 sequence is 18 residues long. The sequenced sample was blood. The rearrangement joins TRBV13 to TRBJ2-7; TRBD2 agrees at 15 bases. The sequence derives from a woman aged 70-85 years in good health. CDR3 region: CASSLRTSGRASTYEQYF. The DNA of the CDR3 is TGTGCCAGCAGCCTAAGGACTAGCGGGAGGGCCTCGACCTACGAGCAGTACTTC.